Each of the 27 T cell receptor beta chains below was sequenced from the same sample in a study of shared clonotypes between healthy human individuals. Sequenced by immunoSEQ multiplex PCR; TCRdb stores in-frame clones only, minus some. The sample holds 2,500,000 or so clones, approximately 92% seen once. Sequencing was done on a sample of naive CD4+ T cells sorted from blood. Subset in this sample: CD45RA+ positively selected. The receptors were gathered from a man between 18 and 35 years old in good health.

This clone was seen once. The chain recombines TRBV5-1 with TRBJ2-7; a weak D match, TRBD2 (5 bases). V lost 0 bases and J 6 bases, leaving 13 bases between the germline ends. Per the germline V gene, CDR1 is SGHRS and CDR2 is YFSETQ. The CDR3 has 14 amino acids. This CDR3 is CASSLGAVEGEQYF. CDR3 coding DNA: TGCGCCAGCAGCTTGGGTGCGGTCGAGGGCGAGCAGTACTTC.

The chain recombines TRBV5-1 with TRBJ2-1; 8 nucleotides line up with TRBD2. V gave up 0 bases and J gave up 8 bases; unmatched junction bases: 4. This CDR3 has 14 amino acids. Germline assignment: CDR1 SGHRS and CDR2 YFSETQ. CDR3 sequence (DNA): TGCGCCAGCAGCTTGGGGACTAGCAGCCATGAGCAGTTCTTC. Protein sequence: CASSLGTSSHEQFF.

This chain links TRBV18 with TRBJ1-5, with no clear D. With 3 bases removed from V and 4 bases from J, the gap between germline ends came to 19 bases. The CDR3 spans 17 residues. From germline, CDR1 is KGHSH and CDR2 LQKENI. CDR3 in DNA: TGTGCCAGCTCACCGTCGGTTGTCTCGGGCCCTAATCAGCCCCAGCATTTT. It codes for CASSPSVVSGPNQPQHF. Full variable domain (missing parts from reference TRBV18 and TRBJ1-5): NAGVMQNPRHLVRRRGQEARLRCSPMKGHSHVYWYRQLPEEGLKFMVYLQKENIIDESGMPKERFSAEFPKEGPSILRIQQVVRGDSAAYFCASSPSVVSGPNQPQHFGDGTRLSIL.

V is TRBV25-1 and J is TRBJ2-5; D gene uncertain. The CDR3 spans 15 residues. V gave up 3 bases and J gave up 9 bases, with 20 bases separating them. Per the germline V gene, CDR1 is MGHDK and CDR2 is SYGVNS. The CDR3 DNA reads TGTGCCAGCAGTGATGCCGGAACCCTCCTTCGGCCCCAGTACTTC. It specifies CASSDAGTLLRPQYF.

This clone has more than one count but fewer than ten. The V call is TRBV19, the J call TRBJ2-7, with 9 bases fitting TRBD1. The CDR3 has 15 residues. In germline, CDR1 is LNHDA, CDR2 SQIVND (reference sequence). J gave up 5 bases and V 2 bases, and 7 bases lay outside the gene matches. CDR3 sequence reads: CASSIKQGALNEQYF. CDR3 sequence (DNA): TGTGCCAGTAGTATAAAACAGGGGGCGTTGAACGAGCAGTACTTC.

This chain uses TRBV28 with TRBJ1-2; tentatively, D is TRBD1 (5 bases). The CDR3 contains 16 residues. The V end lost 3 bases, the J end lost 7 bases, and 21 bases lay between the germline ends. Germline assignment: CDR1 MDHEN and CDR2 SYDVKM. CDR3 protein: CASSLGGRGQTGGYTF. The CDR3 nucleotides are TGTGCCAGCAGTTTGGGGGGGAGGGGCCAAACGGGTGGCTACACCTTC.

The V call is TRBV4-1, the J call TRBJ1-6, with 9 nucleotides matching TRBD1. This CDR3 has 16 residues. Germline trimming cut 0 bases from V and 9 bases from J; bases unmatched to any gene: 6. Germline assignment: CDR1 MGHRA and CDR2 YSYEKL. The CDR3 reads CASSQDGQGPTSPLHF. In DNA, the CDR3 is TGCGCCAGCAGCCAAGACGGACAGGGGCCGACTTCACCCCTCCACTTT.

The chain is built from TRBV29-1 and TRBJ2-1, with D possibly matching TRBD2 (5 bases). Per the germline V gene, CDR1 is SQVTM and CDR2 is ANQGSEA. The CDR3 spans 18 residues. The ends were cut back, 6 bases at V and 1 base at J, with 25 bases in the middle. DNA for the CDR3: TGCAGCGTCGCCATAGGATTAGCGCCTACCCCATCCTACAATGAGCAGTTCTTC. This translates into CSVAIGLAPTPSYNEQFF.

The CDR3 is CASSVLRTMNTEAFF. The CDR3 region has the DNA TGTGCCAGCAGTGTGTTGAGGACAATGAACACTGAAGCTTTCTTT. The J gene is TRBJ1-1, the V gene TRBV6-1; TRBD1 is a possible D gene (5 bases). The V end was cut by 4 bases, the J end by 0 bases, with 12 bases between. CDR3 size: 15 residues. CDR1 and CDR2 (germline): MNHNS, SASEGT.

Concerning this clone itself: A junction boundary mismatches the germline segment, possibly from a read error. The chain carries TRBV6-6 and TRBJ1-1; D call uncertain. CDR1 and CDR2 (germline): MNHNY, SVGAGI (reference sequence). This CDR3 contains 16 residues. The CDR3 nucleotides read TGTGCCAGCAATTACCTTGTAGTCCGGCGGAATACTGAAGCTTTCTTT. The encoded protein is CASNYLVVRRNTEAFF.

CDR3 sequence (DNA): TGTGCCAGCAGCTTAAATTTTCAAAAAGAGACCCAGTACTTC. Amino acid sequence: CASSLNFQKETQYF. The J gene is TRBJ2-5, the V gene TRBV7-2; D not certain. Trimming cost V 2 bases and J 3 bases, with 10 bases left between them. Germline CDR1 reads SGHTA; CDR2 reads FQGNSA. CDR3 length equals 14 residues.

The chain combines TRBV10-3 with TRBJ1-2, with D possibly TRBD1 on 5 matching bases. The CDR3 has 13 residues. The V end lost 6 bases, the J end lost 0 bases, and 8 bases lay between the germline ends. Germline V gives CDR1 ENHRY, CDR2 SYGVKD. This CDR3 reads CAISQTANYGYTF. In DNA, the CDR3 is TGTGCCATCAGCCAGACAGCTAACTATGGCTACACCTTC.

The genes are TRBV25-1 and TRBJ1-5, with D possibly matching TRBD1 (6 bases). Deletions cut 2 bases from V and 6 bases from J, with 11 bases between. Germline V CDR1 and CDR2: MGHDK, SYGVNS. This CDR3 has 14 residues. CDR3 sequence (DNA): TGTGCCAGCAGTGAACCTGGGGGCGGTCAGCCCCAGCATTTT. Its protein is CASSEPGGGQPQHF.

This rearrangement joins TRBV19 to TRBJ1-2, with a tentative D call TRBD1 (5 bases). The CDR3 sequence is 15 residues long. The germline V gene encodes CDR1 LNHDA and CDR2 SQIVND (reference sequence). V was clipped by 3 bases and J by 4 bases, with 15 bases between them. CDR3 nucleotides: TGTGCCAGTAGTATCAGACCGGCCAGGGTCTATGGCTACACCTTC. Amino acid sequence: CASSIRPARVYGYTF.

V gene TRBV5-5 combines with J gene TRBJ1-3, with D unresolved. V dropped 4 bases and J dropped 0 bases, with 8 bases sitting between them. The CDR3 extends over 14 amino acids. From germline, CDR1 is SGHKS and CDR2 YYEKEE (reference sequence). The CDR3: CASSTGNSGNTIYF. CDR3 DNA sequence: TGTGCCAGCAGCACGGGGAACTCTGGAAACACCATATATTTT.

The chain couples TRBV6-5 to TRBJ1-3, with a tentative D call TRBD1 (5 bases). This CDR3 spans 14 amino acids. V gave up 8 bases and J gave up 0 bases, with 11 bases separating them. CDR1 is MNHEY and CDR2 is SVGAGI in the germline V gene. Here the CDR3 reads CASSGTGSGNTIYF. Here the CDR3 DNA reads TGTGCCAGCTCTGGAACAGGCTCTGGAAACACCATATATTTT.

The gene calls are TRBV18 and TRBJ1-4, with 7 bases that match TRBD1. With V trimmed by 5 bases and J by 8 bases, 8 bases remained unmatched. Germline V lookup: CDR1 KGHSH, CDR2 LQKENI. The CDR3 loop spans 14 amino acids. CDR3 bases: TGTGCCAGCTCATTGAGGGGGCTGACCGAAAAACTGTTTTTT. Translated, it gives CASSLRGLTEKLFF.

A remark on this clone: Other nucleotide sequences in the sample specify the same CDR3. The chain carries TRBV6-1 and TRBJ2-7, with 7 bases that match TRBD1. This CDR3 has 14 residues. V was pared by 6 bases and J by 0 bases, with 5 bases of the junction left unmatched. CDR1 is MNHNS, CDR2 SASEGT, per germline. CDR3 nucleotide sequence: TGTGCCAGCAGAAGGACAGGCAGCTCCTACGAGCAGTACTTC. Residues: CASRRTGSSYEQYF.

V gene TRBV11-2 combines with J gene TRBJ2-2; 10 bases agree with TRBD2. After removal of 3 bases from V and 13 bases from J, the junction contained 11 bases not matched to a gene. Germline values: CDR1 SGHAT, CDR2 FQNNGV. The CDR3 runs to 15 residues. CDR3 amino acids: CASSFGTSDLGRLFF. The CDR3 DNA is TGTGCCAGCAGCTTCGGGACTAGCGACTTAGGACGGCTGTTTTTT.

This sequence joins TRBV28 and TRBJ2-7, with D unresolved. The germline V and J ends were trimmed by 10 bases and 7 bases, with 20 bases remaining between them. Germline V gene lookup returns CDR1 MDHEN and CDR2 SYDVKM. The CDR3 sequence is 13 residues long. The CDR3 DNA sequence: TGTGCCATCCTGGGCCTCGGATTGGGAGAGCAGTACTTC. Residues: CAILGLGLGEQYF. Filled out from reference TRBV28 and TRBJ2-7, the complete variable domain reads DVKVTQSSRYLVKRTGEKVFLECVQDMDHENMFWYRQDPGLGLRLIYFSYDVKMKEKGDIPEGYSVSREKKERFSLILESASTNQTSMYLCAILGLGLGEQYFGPGTRLTVT.

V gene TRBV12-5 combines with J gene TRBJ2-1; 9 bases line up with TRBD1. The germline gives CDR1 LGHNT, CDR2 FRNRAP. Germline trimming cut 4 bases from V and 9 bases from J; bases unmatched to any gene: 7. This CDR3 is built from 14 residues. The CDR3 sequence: CASGSGQGNSEQFF. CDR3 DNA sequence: TGTGCTAGTGGTTCGGGACAGGGCAATAGTGAGCAGTTCTTC.

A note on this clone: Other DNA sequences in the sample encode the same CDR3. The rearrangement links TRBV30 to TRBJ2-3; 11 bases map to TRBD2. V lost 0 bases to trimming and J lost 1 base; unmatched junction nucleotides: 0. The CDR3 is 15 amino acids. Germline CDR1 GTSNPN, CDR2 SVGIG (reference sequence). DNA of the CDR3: TGTGCCTGGAGTGTACTAGCGGGAGGCACAGATACGCAGTATTTT. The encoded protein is CAWSVLAGGTDTQYF.

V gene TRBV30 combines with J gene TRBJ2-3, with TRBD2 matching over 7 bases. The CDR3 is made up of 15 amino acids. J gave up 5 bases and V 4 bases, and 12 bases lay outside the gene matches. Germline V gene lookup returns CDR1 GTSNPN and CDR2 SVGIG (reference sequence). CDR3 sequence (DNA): TGTGCCTGGACCCCCGGGGGAGGGTTCGAAGATACGCAGTATTTT. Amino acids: CAWTPGGGFEDTQYF.

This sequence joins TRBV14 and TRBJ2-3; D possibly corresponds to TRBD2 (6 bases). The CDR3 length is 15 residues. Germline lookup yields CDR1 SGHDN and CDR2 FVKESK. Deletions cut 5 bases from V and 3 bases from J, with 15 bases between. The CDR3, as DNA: TGTGCCAGCAGCAAAAGCGCAAGCGGGACAGATACGCAGTATTTT. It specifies CASSKSASGTDTQYF.

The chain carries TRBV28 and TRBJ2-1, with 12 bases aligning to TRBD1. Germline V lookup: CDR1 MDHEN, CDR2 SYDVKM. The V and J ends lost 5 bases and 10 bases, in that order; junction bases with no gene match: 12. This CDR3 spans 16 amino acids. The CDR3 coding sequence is TGTGCCAGCAGTGCCCCATCGGGACAGGGGGCAGGAGAGCAGTTCTTC. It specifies CASSAPSGQGAGEQFF. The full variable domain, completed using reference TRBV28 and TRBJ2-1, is DVKVTQSSRYLVKRTGEKVFLECVQDMDHENMFWYRQDPGLGLRLIYFSYDVKMKEKGDIPEGYSVSREKKERFSLILESASTNQTSMYLCASSAPSGQGAGEQFFGPGTRLTVL.

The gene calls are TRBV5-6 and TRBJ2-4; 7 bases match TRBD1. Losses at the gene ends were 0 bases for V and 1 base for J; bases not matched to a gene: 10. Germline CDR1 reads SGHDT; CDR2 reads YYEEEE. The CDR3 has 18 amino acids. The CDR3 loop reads CASSLGDSVGFAKNIQYF. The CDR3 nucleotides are TGTGCCAGCAGCTTGGGGGACAGTGTTGGGTTTGCCAAAAACATTCAGTACTTC.

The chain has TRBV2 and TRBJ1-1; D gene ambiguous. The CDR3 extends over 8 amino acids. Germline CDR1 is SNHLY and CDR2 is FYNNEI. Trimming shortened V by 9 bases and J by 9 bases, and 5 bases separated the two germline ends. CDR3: CAREQAFF. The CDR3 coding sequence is TGTGCCAGGGAGCAAGCTTTCTTT.